This T cell receptor beta chain was sequenced during a study of PD-1 blockade in classical Hodgkin lymphoma. The CDR3 loop spans 16 amino acids. Trimming removed 9 bases at V and 8 bases at J, with 28 bases between. Germline lookup yields CDR1 SGHVS and CDR2 FQNEAQ. Measured with immunoSEQ multiplex PCR; TCRdb has only the in-frame clones, and not every one. The table shows some 16,000 clones, with over 80% occurring only once. Time point: newly diagnosed, previously untreated cHL patient sample. Researchers report purifying CD4+ T cells from thawed PBMCs by magnetic negative selection. Sequenced material: CD4+ T cells from blood. This chain uses TRBV7-8 with TRBJ1-2; TRBD1 is a possible D gene (6 bases). This clonotype was obtained from a human donor with classical Hodgkin lymphoma. This CDR3 reads CASTSGTLIHPGGYTF. The CDR3 DNA reads TGTGCCAGTACCTCCGGGACACTTATTCATCCAGGGGGCTACACCTTC. Full variable domain (outside the CDR3, taken from reference TRBV7-8 and TRBJ1-2): GAGVSQSPRYKVAKRGQDVALRCDPISGHVSLFWYQQALGQGPEFLTYFQNEAQLDKSGLPSDRFFAERPEGSVSTLKIQRTQQEDSAVYLCASTSGTLIHPGGYTFGSGTRLTVV.